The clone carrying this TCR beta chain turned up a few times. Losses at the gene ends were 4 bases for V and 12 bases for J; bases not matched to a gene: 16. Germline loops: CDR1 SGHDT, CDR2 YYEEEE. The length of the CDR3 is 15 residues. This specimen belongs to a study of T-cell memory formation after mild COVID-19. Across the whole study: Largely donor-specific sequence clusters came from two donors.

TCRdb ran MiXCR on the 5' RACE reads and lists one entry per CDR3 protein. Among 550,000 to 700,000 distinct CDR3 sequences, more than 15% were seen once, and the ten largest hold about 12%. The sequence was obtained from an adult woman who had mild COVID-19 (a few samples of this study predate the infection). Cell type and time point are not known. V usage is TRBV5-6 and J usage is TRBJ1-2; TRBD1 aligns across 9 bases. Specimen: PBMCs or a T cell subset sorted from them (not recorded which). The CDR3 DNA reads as TGTGCCAGCAGCGGGACAGGGAGTACCTCACGGCTCGACACCTTC. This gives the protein CASSGTGSTSRLDTF.